Each of the 31 T cell receptor beta chains below was sequenced from the same sample in a study of blood T cell repertoires in COVID-19. Assay: immunoSEQ multiplex PCR; the TCRdb copy retains only in-frame clones and omits some. The repertoire consists of 100,000 to 150,000 clones, with roughly four fifths occurring once and the leading ten covering 17%. Sequenced material: peripheral blood. Receptor source: a man between 25 and 39 years old with COVID-19, enrolled during active disease.

In the case of this clone: An end of the junction differs from the germline gene, which may be a read error. V usage is TRBV3-1 (or the pseudogene TRBV3-2) and J usage is TRBJ1-3; D is unclear. The CDR3 consists of 12 residues. The germline V gene has CDR1 LGHDT and CDR2 YNNKEL (reference sequence). CDR3 sequence (DNA): TGTGCCAGCAGCCAAGATAGTTCGCAGCGTAATTTT. This sequence encodes CASSQDSSQRNF.

V and J are TRBV28 and TRBJ1-2; TRBD1 matches at 8 bases. The germline V gene encodes CDR1 MDHEN and CDR2 SYDVKM. Germline trimming cut 4 bases from V and 10 bases from J; bases unmatched to any gene: 11. The CDR3 is 14 residues long. DNA of the CDR3: TGTGCCAGCAGTTCGGAAGGACAGGGAAAGCACTACACCTTC. It yields the protein CASSSEGQGKHYTF.

The chain carries TRBV3-1 (or the pseudogene TRBV3-2) and TRBJ2-5, with D possibly being TRBD1 (5 bases). CDR1 and CDR2 from the germline V gene are LGHDT and YNNKEL (reference sequence). CDR3 length: 13 amino acids. V was clipped by 3 bases and J by 5 bases, with 10 bases between them. CDR3 DNA sequence: TGTGCCAGCAGCCATGCAGGGCACGAGACCCAGTACTTC. Its protein product is CASSHAGHETQYF.

This clone was observed at least ten times. As DNA, the CDR3 is TGTGCCAGCAGTTACTCGACCGGGGGTTTTGATGGCTACACCTTC. Translating it yields CASSYSTGGFDGYTF. The genes are TRBV6-5 and TRBJ1-2; possibly TRBD1 for D (5 bases). This CDR3 region has 15 residues. The germline CDR1 and CDR2 sequences are MNHEY and SVGAGI. V lost 0 bases and J lost 6, with 14 bases in between.

The sample holds one count of this clone. This sequence joins TRBV11-3 and TRBJ2-3, with 9 positions matching TRBD1. With 5 bases clipped from V and 2 bases from J, the junction kept 11 bases outside the gene matches. The germline V gene has CDR1 SGHNT and CDR2 YENEEA. The CDR3 covers 17 residues. CDR3 coding DNA: TGTGCCAGCAGCCCGCGGCGGGACAGGGCCTACACAGATACGCAGTATTTT. Its protein is CASSPRRDRAYTDTQYF.

The chain has TRBV5-1 and TRBJ2-3, with TRBD2 identical over 9 bases. CDR1 is SGHRS and CDR2 is YFSETQ in the germline V gene. This CDR3 region has 16 residues. Trimming took 0 bases from V and 2 from J; bases not matched to a gene: 4. The CDR3 region has the DNA TGCGCCAGCAGCTTGGGGACTAGCGCGTCCACAGATACGCAGTATTTT. Translating gives CASSLGTSASTDTQYF.

The chain combines TRBV19 with TRBJ2-7; the match to TRBD2 covers 15 bases. This CDR3 is 17 amino acids long. V shed 6 bases and J 2 bases; nucleotides not matched to a gene: 8. Germline CDR1 LNHDA, CDR2 SQIVND (reference sequence). The CDR3 DNA is TGTGCCAGTAGCGAAGGGACTAGCGGGAGGAGGGCCTACGAGCAGTACTTC. The encoded protein is CASSEGTSGRRAYEQYF.

The chain recombines TRBV27 with TRBJ1-2; TRBD1 matches 9 bases. The CDR3 is made up of 14 amino acids. The germline V gene has CDR1 MNHEY and CDR2 SMNVEV (reference sequence). The V gene end was trimmed by 2 bases and the J gene end by 5 bases; junction bases not matched to a gene: 3. CDR3 sequence reads: CASSLGQGRYGYTF. Written as DNA, the CDR3 is TGTGCCAGCAGTTTAGGACAGGGGAGGTATGGCTACACCTTC.

V gene TRBV7-9 combines with J gene TRBJ1-2; the match to TRBD1 covers 10 bases. Germline V lookup: CDR1 SEHNR, CDR2 FQNEAQ (reference sequence). J gave up 6 bases and V 5 bases, and 3 bases lay outside the gene matches. The CDR3 totals 13 residues. CDR3 region: CASSRGTGDGYTF. In DNA form, the CDR3 reads TGTGCCAGCAGCCGAGGGACAGGGGATGGCTACACCTTC.

V is TRBV19 and J is TRBJ1-2; 11 bases are a match to TRBD1. CDR3 length equals 17 residues. Unmatched junction bases numbered 8, after V lost 5 bases and J lost 0 bases. Germline values: CDR1 LNHDA, CDR2 SQIVND (reference sequence). The chain's CDR3 is CASSPRDRGSANYGYTF. The CDR3 region has the DNA TGTGCCAGTAGTCCCCGGGACAGGGGGTCTGCTAACTATGGCTACACCTTC.

The chain uses TRBV2 and TRBJ1-4, with 8 bases identical to TRBD1. The CDR3 is made up of 14 amino acids. Trimming at V came to 6 bases and at J to 7 bases, leaving 7 bases not matched to a gene. Germline V CDR1 and CDR2: SNHLY, FYNNEI. In DNA form, the CDR3 reads TGTGCCAGCAGCCCGGACAGGGAGGGTGAAAAACTGTTTTTT. Its translation is CASSPDREGEKLFF.

The chain has TRBV28 and TRBJ2-7; TRBD2 agrees at 8 bases. With 10 bases clipped from V and 5 bases from J, the junction kept 13 bases outside the gene matches. This CDR3 is built from 14 residues. The germline V gene has CDR1 MDHEN and CDR2 SYDVKM. CDR3 protein: CATLLYPGGNEQYF. The CDR3 region has the DNA TGTGCCACCTTACTCTATCCGGGAGGGAACGAGCAGTACTTC. The whole variable domain, remainder taken from reference TRBV28 and TRBJ2-7, is DVKVTQSSRYLVKRTGEKVFLECVQDMDHENMFWYRQDPGLGLRLIYFSYDVKMKEKGDIPEGYSVSREKKERFSLILESASTNQTSMYLCATLLYPGGNEQYFGPGTRLTVT.

This clone occurred a few times. This chain uses TRBV4-2 with TRBJ2-4; D possibly corresponds to TRBD2 (5 bases). V was shortened by 1 base and J by 0 bases, with 10 bases between the two germline ends. CDR3 size: 16 residues. Per germline, CDR1 LGHNA and CDR2 YNFKEQ. CDR3 nucleotides: TGTGCCAGCAGCCAAGTTGGGGAGAAAGCCAAAAACATTCAGTACTTC. It yields the protein CASSQVGEKAKNIQYF.

The V gene is TRBV30, the J gene TRBJ2-5; D is possibly TRBD1 (6 bases). Trimming pared 3 bases from V and 8 bases from J, leaving 19 bases between. The CDR3 is 14 residues long. The germline CDR1 and CDR2 sequences are GTSNPN and SVGIG (reference sequence). CDR3 nucleotide sequence: TGTGCCTGGAGAGAATCGACAGGTATTCGCACCCAGTACTTC. Translation: CAWRESTGIRTQYF.

The rearrangement uses TRBV4-1 and TRBJ2-7; 7 bases align to TRBD1. The V and J ends lost 0 bases and 0 bases, in that order; junction bases with no gene match: 5. The CDR3 runs 16 residues. The germline CDR1 and CDR2 sequences are MGHRA and YSYEKL. The CDR3 protein is CASSQEIRDSSYEQYF. For the CDR3, the DNA is TGCGCCAGCAGCCAAGAGATTCGGGACAGCTCCTACGAGCAGTACTTC.

This clone showed up just once. The chain uses TRBV9 and TRBJ2-1; the D gene is possibly TRBD1 (5 bases). The CDR3 loop spans 14 amino acids. Looked up from germline, CDR1 is SGDLS and CDR2 is YYNGEE. V dropped 0 bases and J dropped 7 bases, with 11 bases sitting between them. CDR3 in amino acids: CASSVAQVENEQFF. Written as DNA, the CDR3 is TGTGCCAGCAGCGTAGCACAGGTGGAGAATGAGCAGTTCTTC.

This chain joins TRBV27 and TRBJ1-4; D might be TRBD1 (5 bases). Germline V gene sequence: CDR1 MNHEY, CDR2 SMNVEV (reference sequence). V was trimmed by 3 bases and J by 3 bases, leaving 11 bases between them. The CDR3 consists of 15 residues. The chain's CDR3 is CASSLRGMANEKLFF. The CDR3 DNA reads as TGTGCCAGCAGTTTGCGGGGGATGGCTAATGAAAAACTGTTTTTT.

CDR3 sequence (DNA): TGTGCCAGCAGTTCGAGGGGGCTAGGCACCGGGGAGCTGTTTTTT. Amino acid sequence: CASSSRGLGTGELFF. The chain recombines TRBV27 with TRBJ2-2, with TRBD1 matching over 7 bases. Per the germline V gene, CDR1 is MNHEY and CDR2 is SMNVEV (reference sequence). The CDR3 contains 15 residues. With V trimmed by 4 bases and J by 4 bases, 6 bases remained unmatched.

V is TRBV27 and J is TRBJ1-6, with D perhaps TRBD1 (6 bases). Germline V gene lookup returns CDR1 MNHEY and CDR2 SMNVEV (reference sequence). The CDR3 extends over 17 amino acids. V was clipped by 0 bases and J by 1 base, with 10 bases between them. The DNA of the CDR3 is TGTGCCAGCAGTTTATCTTCCGACAGGTCCTATAATTCACCCCTCCACTTT. This sequence encodes CASSLSSDRSYNSPLHF.

The rearrangement joins TRBV14 to TRBJ1-6; possibly TRBD1 for D (5 bases). CDR1 and CDR2 from the germline V gene are SGHDN and FVKESK. V shed 4 bases and J shed 7 bases, with 11 bases lying between them. This CDR3 region has 14 residues. CDR3 DNA sequence: TGTGCCAGCAGCCCACACGGGGGGAATTCACCCCTCCACTTT. Its protein is CASSPHGGNSPLHF.

The chain carries TRBV3-1 (or the pseudogene TRBV3-2) and TRBJ2-5; a weak D match, TRBD2 (5 bases). Germline-derived CDR1 and CDR2 are LGHDT and YNNKEL (reference sequence). Trimming took 0 bases from V and 4 from J, leaving 12 bases between them. The CDR3 is made up of 15 amino acids. CDR3 DNA: TGTGCCAGCAGCCAAGATCTCAGCGGAGGAGAGACCCAGTACTTC. Translated: CASSQDLSGGETQYF.

CDR3 sequence (DNA): TGTGCCAGCAGTGAAGAGGGGCCGGAGACCCAGTACTTC. This encodes CASSEEGPETQYF. The chain links TRBV2 to TRBJ2-5; tentative D call: TRBD1 (5 bases). V shed 1 base and J shed 5 bases, with 8 bases lying between them. Germline V gene lookup returns CDR1 SNHLY and CDR2 FYNNEI. The CDR3 runs 13 residues.

This clone showed up just a few times. This sample includes further DNA sequences coding for the same CDR3. This sequence joins TRBV4-2 and TRBJ1-2; no clear D gene. From germline, CDR1 is LGHNA and CDR2 YNFKEQ. The CDR3 spans 16 residues. With 0 bases removed from V and 0 bases from J, the gap between germline ends came to 11 bases. The CDR3 DNA sequence: TGTGCCAGCAGCCAAGATTTGGGCCAGACTAACTATGGCTACACCTTC. Amino acid sequence: CASSQDLGQTNYGYTF.

The chain combines TRBV14 with TRBJ2-1, with 10 positions matching TRBD2. CDR3 length: 14 amino acids. Germline V lookup: CDR1 SGHDN, CDR2 FVKESK. V gave up 5 bases and J gave up 9 bases; unmatched junction bases: 7. The CDR3 DNA is TGTGCCAGCAGCGGGCTAGCGGGAGTGTCTGAGCAGTTCTTC. This translates into CASSGLAGVSEQFF.

The chain recombines TRBV12-3 or TRBV12-4 with TRBJ1-2, with 7 bases matching TRBD1. Losses at the gene ends were 6 bases for V and 8 bases for J; bases not matched to a gene: 9. The CDR3 sequence is 13 residues long. The CDR3 nucleotides read TGTGCCAGCAGCCGAACGACAGGGAACGGCTACACCTTC. This gives the protein CASSRTTGNGYTF.

The chain employs TRBV5-4 and TRBJ1-2; 11 nucleotides align to TRBD1. The CDR3 consists of 15 residues. Germline V gene data show CDR1 as SGHNT and CDR2 as YYREEE (reference sequence). Trimming cost V 2 bases and J 4 bases; bases outside gene matches: 4. The CDR3 here is CASSFFGTGGYGYTF. The CDR3 coding sequence is TGTGCCAGCAGCTTTTTCGGGACAGGGGGCTATGGCTACACCTTC.

The chain couples TRBV6-5 to TRBJ1-2; 9 bases align to TRBD1. V trimming: 1 base; J trimming: 3 bases; junction bases outside the gene matches: 0. CDR1 and CDR2 from the germline V gene are MNHEY and SVGAGI. The CDR3 loop spans 14 amino acids. CDR3 loop: CASSYYRGHYGYTF. The CDR3 DNA is TGTGCCAGCAGTTACTACAGGGGGCACTATGGCTACACCTTC.

CDR3 sequence reads: CASRWGGGTDTQYF. The CDR3 DNA is TGTGCCAGCAGATGGGGGGGCGGCACAGATACGCAGTATTTT. The V call is TRBV7-2, the J call TRBJ2-3; D perhaps matches TRBD2 (7 bases). Germline CDR1 reads SGHTA; CDR2 reads FQGNSA. Trimming removed 6 bases from V and 1 base from J, with 11 bases in between. The CDR3 extends over 14 amino acids.

The chain joins TRBV10-3 to TRBJ2-7; 10 nucleotides align to TRBD1. V trimming: 0 bases; J trimming: 4 bases; junction bases outside the gene matches: 6. This CDR3 spans 16 amino acids. Germline CDR1 and CDR2: ENHRY and SYGVKD. The CDR3, as DNA: TGTGCCATCAGTGAGTCGGGAGGACAGGGGGGGTACGAGCAGTACTTC. Encoded protein: CAISESGGQGGYEQYF.

This rearrangement joins TRBV15 to TRBJ2-7; TRBD1 aligns across 8 bases. V dropped 5 bases and J dropped 1; count of bases not matched to a gene: 7. Germline CDR1 and CDR2: LNHNV and YYDKDF (reference sequence). The CDR3 loop spans 15 amino acids. CDR3: CATSVDRGGSYEQYF. DNA for the CDR3: TGTGCCACCAGCGTCGACAGGGGAGGATCCTACGAGCAGTACTTC. Based on the CDR3 plus reference TRBV15 and TRBJ2-7, the full variable domain is DAMVIQNPRYQVTQFGKPVTLSCSQTLNHNVMYWYQQKSSQAPKLLFHYYDKDFNNEADTPDNFQSRRPNTSFCFLDIRSPGLGDTAMYLCATSVDRGGSYEQYFGPGTRLTVT.

The V gene is TRBV27, the J gene TRBJ2-7, with D possibly TRBD1 on 5 matching bases. This CDR3 is built from 14 residues. The germline gives CDR1 MNHEY, CDR2 SMNVEV (reference sequence). Trimming left V 3 bases short and J 2 bases short, with 11 bases between. The CDR3 coding sequence is TGTGCCAGCAGTTTCAGGGCCGAAACCTACGAGCAGTACTTC. Its protein is CASSFRAETYEQYF.